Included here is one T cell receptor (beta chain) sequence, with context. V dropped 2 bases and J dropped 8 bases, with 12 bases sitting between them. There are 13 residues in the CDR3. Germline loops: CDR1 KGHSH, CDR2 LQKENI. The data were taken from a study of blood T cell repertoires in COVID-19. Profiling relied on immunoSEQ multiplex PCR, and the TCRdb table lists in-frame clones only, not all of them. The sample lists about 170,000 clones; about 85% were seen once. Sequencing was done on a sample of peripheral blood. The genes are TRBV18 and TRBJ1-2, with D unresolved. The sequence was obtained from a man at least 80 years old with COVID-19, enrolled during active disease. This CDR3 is CASSPGEGRGYTF. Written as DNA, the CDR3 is TGTGCCAGCTCACCAGGGGAGGGCAGAGGCTACACCTTC. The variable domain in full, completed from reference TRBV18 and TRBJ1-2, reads NAGVMQNPRHLVRRRGQEARLRCSPMKGHSHVYWYRQLPEEGLKFMVYLQKENIIDESGMPKERFSAEFPKEGPSILRIQQVVRGDSAAYFCASSPGEGRGYTFGSGTRLTVV.